The 16 T cell receptor beta chains given below trace back to one sample, sequenced in a study of PD-L1 blockade in urothelial cancer. Generated by immunoSEQ multiplex PCR, the TCRdb table keeps only in-frame clones and is missing some. The repertoire holds 55,000 to 85,000 clones, roughly nine tenths seen once, with roughly 3.2% in the top ten. The material sequenced was PBMCs, taken around atezolizumab (anti-PD-L1) treatment. The receptors come from a man aged 55-75 years with urothelial cancer.

This chain's CDR3 is CASSVSWFQGYEQYF. CDR3 nucleotide sequence: TGTGCCAGCAGCGTTTCGTGGTTCCAGGGGTACGAGCAGTACTTC. The chain has TRBV7-2 and TRBJ2-7; D perhaps matches TRBD1 (6 bases). The CDR3 totals 15 residues. Between the trimmed V and J ends, which lost 5 bases and 4 bases, there was a span of 18 bases. Germline CDR1 is SGHTA and CDR2 is FQGNSA.

J is TRBJ2-1 and V is TRBV18; tentative D call: TRBD2 (5 bases). Germline loops: CDR1 KGHSH, CDR2 LQKENI. The V end was cut by 3 bases, the J end by 6 bases, with 9 bases between. The CDR3 runs 13 residues. CDR3 loop: CASSPPSSNEQFF. CDR3 bases: TGTGCCAGCTCACCTCCTAGCAGCAATGAGCAGTTCTTC.

The rearrangement uses TRBV5-4 and TRBJ2-7; 9 nucleotides align to TRBD1. Germline lookup yields CDR1 SGHNT and CDR2 YYREEE (reference sequence). The J segment lost 5 bases and the V segment lost 4 bases, leaving 4 bases of the junction unmatched. The CDR3 sequence is 13 residues long. The CDR3 coding sequence is TGTGCCAGCAGCACGAGGACAGGGGACGAGCAGTACTTC. It translates to CASSTRTGDEQYF.

The V call is TRBV10-2, the J call TRBJ1-1, with 9 bases lining up with TRBD1. CDR3 length: 14 amino acids. Germline assignment: CDR1 WSHSY and CDR2 SAAADI. Losses at the gene ends were 8 bases for V and 2 bases for J; bases not matched to a gene: 6. CDR3 region: CASRNRGRNTEAFF. CDR3 sequence (DNA): TGCGCCAGCCGTAACAGGGGGCGCAACACTGAAGCTTTCTTT.

The chain carries TRBV2 and TRBJ2-2; 13 nucleotides agree with TRBD2. CDR3 size: 16 residues. Losses at the gene ends were 5 bases for V and 7 bases for J; bases not matched to a gene: 7. Germline loops: CDR1 SNHLY, CDR2 FYNNEI. The CDR3 region is CASSPRGTSGVGELFF. Written as DNA, the CDR3 is TGTGCCAGCAGTCCTAGGGGGACTAGCGGGGTCGGGGAGCTGTTTTTT.

The V gene is TRBV11-2, the J gene TRBJ2-5; D may be TRBD2 (5 bases). Trimming shortened V by 5 bases and J by 5 bases, and 12 bases separated the two germline ends. The CDR3 covers 13 residues. Germline V gives CDR1 SGHAT, CDR2 FQNNGV. Written as DNA, the CDR3 is TGTGCCAGCAGCATGAGGGTTGGGGAGACCCAGTACTTC. It encodes CASSMRVGETQYF.

The V call is TRBV6-1, the J call TRBJ2-1, with D possibly TRBD1 on 5 matching bases. V dropped 2 bases and J dropped 3 bases, with 8 bases sitting between them. CDR1 MNHNS and CDR2 SASEGT come from the germline V gene. The CDR3 extends over 14 amino acids. This CDR3 is CASSEQGGYNEQFF. DNA of the CDR3: TGTGCCAGCAGTGAACAGGGTGGCTACAATGAGCAGTTCTTC.

The chain is built from TRBV9 and TRBJ1-2; 10 nucleotides agree with TRBD1. Germline V gene lookup returns CDR1 SGDLS and CDR2 YYNGEE. The junction had 5 bases not matched to a gene; V was cut back by 3 bases and J by 0 bases. This CDR3 region has 16 residues. The CDR3 reads CASSGGQGRSNYGYTF. The CDR3 nucleotides read TGTGCCAGCAGCGGGGGACAGGGGAGATCTAACTATGGCTACACCTTC.

This chain connects TRBV5-4 to TRBJ1-1; 7 bases fit TRBD1. Germline loops: CDR1 SGHNT, CDR2 YYREEE (reference sequence). The V segment lost 4 bases and the J segment 4 bases; nucleotides outside the gene matches: 10. This CDR3 spans 15 amino acids. DNA of the CDR3: TGTGCCAGCAGCCTCCGGGACAGAGACTTCACTGAAGCTTTCTTT. This translates into CASSLRDRDFTEAFF.

The chain carries TRBV7-2 and TRBJ2-7, with D tentatively TRBD2 (5 bases). This CDR3 region has 11 residues. The germline V gene encodes CDR1 SGHTA and CDR2 FQGNSA. Trimming left V 4 bases short and J 7 bases short, with 8 bases between. CDR3 region: CASSSTGEQYF. The DNA for the CDR3 is TGTGCCAGCAGCTCCACGGGGGAGCAGTACTTC.

This chain links TRBV19 with TRBJ1-3; D is possibly TRBD1 (6 bases). The CDR3 has 14 residues. V gave up 3 bases and J gave up 2 bases, with 8 bases separating them. Germline lookup yields CDR1 LNHDA and CDR2 SQIVND (reference sequence). The CDR3 sequence is CASSIRGTGNTIYF. The CDR3 region has the DNA TGTGCCAGTAGTATCAGGGGAACTGGAAACACCATATATTTT.

V usage is TRBV11-2 and J usage is TRBJ2-7, with TRBD2 identical over 12 bases. Germline V gene data show CDR1 as SGHAT and CDR2 as FQNNGV. V lost 8 bases and J lost 5; bases outside the gene matches: 4. The CDR3 consists of 13 residues. CDR3 protein: CASRTSGKDEQYF. DNA of the CDR3: TGTGCCAGCCGGACTAGCGGGAAGGACGAGCAGTACTTC.

The gene calls are TRBV5-1 and TRBJ1-2, with D perhaps matching TRBD1 (5 bases). CDR1 is SGHRS and CDR2 is YFSETQ in the germline V gene. The CDR3 sequence is 14 residues long. V lost 4 bases and J 3 bases, leaving 13 bases between the germline ends. DNA of the CDR3: TGCGCCAGCAGCGAGGACACCCCGCACTATGGCTACACCTTC. Amino acid sequence: CASSEDTPHYGYTF.

The V call is TRBV29-1, the J call TRBJ2-1, with D unclear. V gave up 4 bases and J gave up 7 bases, with 11 bases separating them. The CDR3 length is 12 residues. The germline gives CDR1 SQVTM, CDR2 ANQGSEA. In nucleotides, the CDR3 is TGCAGCGTTGTTCAGGCTCGGAATGAGCAGTTCTTC. Translating gives CSVVQARNEQFF.

The chain joins TRBV9 to TRBJ2-7, with a possible D match to TRBD1 (5 bases). Germline loops: CDR1 SGDLS, CDR2 YYNGEE. The CDR3 runs to 14 residues. With 0 bases removed from V and 0 bases from J, the gap between germline ends came to 7 bases. DNA for the CDR3: TGTGCCAGCAGCGTAGGACAGACCTCCTACGAGCAGTACTTC. Its protein is CASSVGQTSYEQYF. Complete variable domain (other parts from reference TRBV9 and TRBJ2-7): DSGVTQTPKHLITATGQRVTLRCSPRSGDLSVYWYQQSLDQGLQFLIQYYNGEERAKGNILERFSAQQFPDLHSELNLSSLELGDSALYFCASSVGQTSYEQYFGPGTRLTVT.

The chain employs TRBV2 and TRBJ2-5, with 7 bases identical to TRBD2. The V gene's germline CDR1 is SNHLY and CDR2 FYNNEI. Germline trimming cut 8 bases from V and 3 bases from J; bases unmatched to any gene: 3. This CDR3 contains 12 residues. The CDR3 is CASQREKETQYF. The CDR3 DNA sequence: TGTGCCAGCCAGCGGGAAAAAGAGACCCAGTACTTC.